The next 27 T cell receptor beta chains were all read from a single sample in a study of blood T cell repertoires in COVID-19. TCRdb keeps only in-frame clones here, not all; method: immunoSEQ multiplex PCR. This table has about 140,000 clones, 86% appearing once. The sequenced sample was PBMCs or T cells enriched from blood (not recorded which). Receptors were obtained from a man aged 45-65 years who had recovered from COVID-19.

The V and J genes are TRBV7-3 and TRBJ2-3; 8 nucleotides agree with TRBD2. The CDR3 has 15 residues. Germline lookup yields CDR1 SGHTA and CDR2 FQGTGA. Unmatched junction bases numbered 4, after V lost 2 bases and J lost 3 bases. In nucleotides, the CDR3 is TGTGCCAGCAGCTTACCGCGGGGGGAAACAGATACGCAGTATTTT. This encodes CASSLPRGETDTQYF.

This chain links TRBV7-2 with TRBJ1-2; 8 nucleotides agree with TRBD1. Trimming took 5 bases from V and 4 from J; bases not matched to a gene: 9. Germline V gives CDR1 SGHTA, CDR2 FQGNSA. The CDR3 totals 15 residues. CDR3 nucleotides: TGTGCCAGCAGCCCCGGGGACAGGCCAACCTATGGCTACACCTTC. Its translation is CASSPGDRPTYGYTF.

This chain uses TRBV24-1 with TRBJ2-5; 7 bases align to TRBD1. The CDR3 sequence is 15 residues long. From germline, CDR1 is KGHDR and CDR2 SFDVKD. V gave up 0 bases and J gave up 7 bases; unmatched junction bases: 7. The CDR3: CATSDLDRVQGTQYF. As DNA, the CDR3 is TGTGCCACCAGTGATTTGGACAGGGTGCAGGGGACCCAGTACTTC.

V and J are TRBV3-1 (or the pseudogene TRBV3-2) and TRBJ2-2, with D possibly being TRBD1 (5 bases). Trimming pared 4 bases from V and 4 bases from J, leaving 10 bases between. This CDR3 is 14 amino acids long. Germline V gene data show CDR1 as LGHDT and CDR2 as YNNKEL (reference sequence). CDR3 sequence (DNA): TGTGCCAGCAGCCCACTACAGGCCACCGGGGAGCTGTTTTTT. Its protein product is CASSPLQATGELFF.

This clone appeared a few times. This chain links TRBV6-6 with TRBJ1-5; tentatively, D is TRBD1 (6 bases). This CDR3 spans 13 amino acids. V gave up 8 bases and J gave up 3 bases, with 11 bases separating them. CDR1 is MNHNY and CDR2 is SVGAGI in the germline V gene (reference sequence). CDR3 sequence (DNA): TGTGCCAGCGTCAGGGGTAACAATCAGCCCCAGCATTTT. Amino acid sequence: CASVRGNNQPQHF.

The chain employs TRBV3-1 (or the pseudogene TRBV3-2) and TRBJ2-3; TRBD2 matches at 12 bases. CDR1 is LGHDT and CDR2 is YNNKEL in the germline V gene (reference sequence). CDR3 length: 18 residues. V was pared by 4 bases and J by 2 bases, with 10 bases of the junction left unmatched. This CDR3 is CASSPYVLAGGPTDTQYF. The DNA of the CDR3 is TGTGCCAGCAGCCCTTACGTCCTAGCGGGGGGGCCCACAGATACGCAGTATTTT.

V usage is TRBV24-1 and J usage is TRBJ2-5, with 7 bases fitting TRBD2. The CDR3 has 15 residues. The J segment lost 2 bases and the V segment lost 0 bases, leaving 2 bases of the junction unmatched. Germline V gene data show CDR1 as KGHDR and CDR2 as SFDVKD. The CDR3 spells CATSDLAGVQETQYF. The CDR3 nucleotides read TGTGCCACCAGTGATTTGGCGGGGGTACAAGAGACCCAGTACTTC.

V usage is TRBV9 and J usage is TRBJ1-2; 7 bases line up with TRBD1. In germline, CDR1 is SGDLS, CDR2 YYNGEE. V lost 0 bases to trimming and J lost 11 bases; unmatched junction nucleotides: 7. CDR3 length equals 13 residues. CDR3 protein: CASSVGDRRIYTF. CDR3 coding DNA: TGTGCCAGCAGCGTAGGGGACAGACGAATTTACACCTTC.

This chain connects TRBV28 to TRBJ2-1, with 8 bases identical to TRBD2. This CDR3 contains 17 residues. V trimming: 6 bases; J trimming: 3 bases; junction bases outside the gene matches: 13. CDR1 and CDR2 (germline): MDHEN, SYDVKM. The CDR3 sequence is CASRPNPHSGGYNEQFF. In DNA form, the CDR3 reads TGTGCCAGCAGACCGAACCCTCACAGCGGGGGCTACAATGAGCAGTTCTTC.

This sequence joins TRBV4-1 and TRBJ2-1; TRBD2 matches at 10 bases. The CDR3 length is 15 residues. The ends lost 5 bases at V and 7 bases at J; junction bases unmatched: 8. CDR1 MGHRA and CDR2 YSYEKL come from the germline V gene. The CDR3 nucleotides are TGCGCCAGCAGCTTAGGCGGACTAGCGGCAAATGAGCAGTTCTTC. Amino acid sequence: CASSLGGLAANEQFF.

This rearrangement joins TRBV28 to TRBJ1-6; no clear D gene. The V end lost 6 bases, the J end lost 0 bases, and 6 bases lay between the germline ends. Germline lookup yields CDR1 MDHEN and CDR2 SYDVKM. This CDR3 contains 14 residues. As DNA, the CDR3 is TGTGCCAGCAGGCGGAGCTCCTATAATTCACCCCTCCACTTT. This translates into CASRRSSYNSPLHF.

This clone was seen only a few times. The chain combines TRBV6-5 with TRBJ1-6; the match to TRBD1 covers 8 bases. Germline V gives CDR1 MNHEY, CDR2 SVGAGI. There are 16 residues in the CDR3. Unmatched junction bases numbered 9, after V lost 3 bases and J lost 8 bases. The CDR3 here is CASSYLPGGEDSPLHF. In DNA, the CDR3 is TGTGCCAGCAGTTATTTACCAGGGGGCGAAGATTCACCCCTCCACTTT.

Only one count was recorded for this clone. J is TRBJ1-2 and V is TRBV7-2; maybe TRBD1 (5 bases). This CDR3 spans 12 amino acids. Trimming took off 4 bases at V and 5 bases at J, with 8 bases between the two ends. Germline V gene lookup returns CDR1 SGHTA and CDR2 FQGNSA. The CDR3 DNA follows: TGTGCCAGCAGCTCGGGGGGTTATGGCTACACCTTC. It translates to CASSSGGYGYTF.

The V call is TRBV6-5, the J call TRBJ1-3, with TRBD1 matching over 9 bases. Trimming removed 6 bases from V and 4 bases from J; junction bases left unmatched: 4. The germline V gene has CDR1 MNHEY and CDR2 SVGAGI. The CDR3 extends over 14 amino acids. The CDR3: CASRSTGGGNTIYF. The CDR3 DNA follows: TGTGCCAGCAGGTCTACAGGGGGCGGAAACACCATATATTTT.

This clone showed up just a few times. The chain couples TRBV28 to TRBJ1-1, with a tentative D call TRBD1 (6 bases). The CDR3 has 14 residues. Germline lookup yields CDR1 MDHEN and CDR2 SYDVKM. The V end lost 3 bases, the J end lost 10 bases, and 18 bases lay between the germline ends. DNA for the CDR3: TGTGCCAGCAGTTTCTCCCGGGACACCAGGGGAGCTTTCTTT. Translation: CASSFSRDTRGAFF.

This chain links TRBV7-9 with TRBJ2-2; D possibly corresponds to TRBD1 (5 bases). This CDR3 region has 14 residues. The germline gives CDR1 SEHNR, CDR2 FQNEAQ (reference sequence). Trimming left V 1 base short and J 4 bases short, with 7 bases between. DNA of the CDR3: TGTGCCAGCAGCTTAGGGACACTCACCGGGGAGCTGTTTTTT. Translated: CASSLGTLTGELFF.

A remark on this clone: This same CDR3 is encoded by further DNA sequences in the sample. The chain links TRBV5-1 to TRBJ1-5; D uncertain. The CDR3 runs 13 residues. V lost 0 bases and J lost 5, with 6 bases in between. CDR1 is SGHRS, CDR2 YFSETQ, per germline. The CDR3 reads CASSLAGDQPQHF. Here the CDR3 DNA reads TGCGCCAGCAGCTTGGCCGGGGATCAGCCCCAGCATTTT.

This chain uses TRBV29-1 with TRBJ1-2; D remains ambiguous. There are 14 residues in the CDR3. Deletions cut 6 bases from V and 8 bases from J, with 22 bases between. The germline V gene has CDR1 SQVTM and CDR2 ANQGSEA. CDR3 DNA: TGCAGCGTATTCCCTACGGGCCGGGGAGGCGGCTACACCTTC. Its translation: CSVFPTGRGGGYTF.

The V gene is TRBV5-1, the J gene TRBJ1-1; the D is unclear. V was trimmed by 5 bases and J by 1 base, leaving 9 bases between them. The CDR3 extends over 13 amino acids. The germline gives CDR1 SGHRS, CDR2 YFSETQ. CDR3 DNA: TGCGCCAGCAGGCAACAGCCGAACACTGAAGCTTTCTTT. Translated: CASRQQPNTEAFF. Combining the CDR3 with reference TRBV5-1 and TRBJ1-1 gives the whole variable domain KAGVTQTPRYLIKTRGQQVTLSCSPISGHRSVSWYQQTPGQGLQFLFEYFSETQRNKGNFPGRFSGRQFSNSRSEMNVSTLELGDSALYLCASRQQPNTEAFFGQGTRLTVV.

The chain recombines TRBV12-3 or TRBV12-4 with TRBJ2-3; D gene uncertain. This CDR3 has 12 amino acids. The germline V and J ends were trimmed by 3 bases and 6 bases, with 7 bases remaining between them. CDR3 nucleotide sequence: TGTGCCAGCAGTTTCGACTGGGATACGCAGTATTTT. As protein: CASSFDWDTQYF.

The sample holds one count of this clone. Other DNA sequences of this sample code for an identical CDR3. The chain links TRBV18 to TRBJ1-5, with no clear D. V lost 2 bases to trimming and J lost 5 bases, with 7 bases between them. The CDR3 covers 13 residues. Looked up from germline, CDR1 is KGHSH and CDR2 is LQKENI. CDR3 sequence (DNA): TGTGCCAGCTCACCAACGGGAGATCAGCCCCAGCATTTT. Its protein is CASSPTGDQPQHF.

This clone has just a few counts. The V gene is TRBV27, the J gene TRBJ1-6; D remains ambiguous. In germline, CDR1 is MNHEY, CDR2 SMNVEV (reference sequence). The V gene lost 7 bases and the J gene lost 4 bases, with 14 bases spanning the gap. The CDR3 is made up of 15 amino acids. The CDR3 region has the DNA TGTGCCAGCACAACCGGGGTAGGGTATAATTCACCCCTCCACTTT. Residues: CASTTGVGYNSPLHF.

The chain links TRBV15 to TRBJ1-3; D might be TRBD1 (6 bases). Deletions cut 4 bases from V and 2 bases from J, with 9 bases between. The CDR3 is 14 amino acids. In germline, CDR1 is LNHNV, CDR2 YYDKDF (reference sequence). The CDR3 protein is CATSKGDAGNTIYF. CDR3 DNA: TGTGCCACCAGCAAGGGGGATGCTGGAAACACCATATATTTT.

The chain recombines TRBV10-3 with TRBJ1-5; D possibly corresponds to TRBD1 (5 bases). The CDR3 length is 15 residues. V lost 4 bases, J lost 6 bases, and 16 bases lay in between. Germline CDR1 ENHRY, CDR2 SYGVKD. The CDR3 DNA follows: TGTGCCATCAGTGTAGGTCAGGGATACGGTCAGCCCCAGCATTTT. Protein: CAISVGQGYGQPQHF.

The chain employs TRBV5-1 and TRBJ1-6, with 9 bases fitting TRBD1. The germline gives CDR1 SGHRS, CDR2 YFSETQ. The V and J ends lost 5 bases and 5 bases, in that order; junction bases with no gene match: 5. The CDR3 runs 15 residues. In DNA form, the CDR3 reads TGCGCCAGCAGATGGGACAGGGCGAATAATTCACCCCTCCACTTT. It specifies CASRWDRANNSPLHF.

The chain employs TRBV13 and TRBJ1-5, with 11 bases aligning to TRBD1. The CDR3 loop spans 19 amino acids. The ends lost 2 bases at V and 0 bases at J; junction bases unmatched: 9. CDR1 and CDR2 (germline): PRHDT, FYEKMQ (reference sequence). CDR3 in amino acids: CASSLTGTGGMPSNQPQHF. The CDR3 DNA sequence: TGTGCCAGCAGCTTAACGGGGACAGGGGGTATGCCTAGCAATCAGCCCCAGCATTTT.

The chain couples TRBV5-1 to TRBJ1-1; possible D gene TRBD1, 6 bases. Deletions cut 4 bases from V and 0 bases from J, with 10 bases between. Germline V gene data show CDR1 as SGHRS and CDR2 as YFSETQ. The CDR3 contains 14 residues. As DNA, the CDR3 is TGCGCCAGCAGCCAGGGACATTTGAACACTGAAGCTTTCTTT. This codes for CASSQGHLNTEAFF.